This is a list of T cell receptor beta chains from one sample in a study of cytomegalovirus exposure and HLA in healthy donors. Assay used: immunoSEQ multiplex PCR; TCRdb lists only in-frame clones, some missing. The repertoire consists of roughly 190,000 clones, with roughly 83% occurring once and the leading ten covering over 2%. The sample consisted of PBMCs. The source of these receptors is a woman between 45 and 60 years old in good health and CMV-seronegative. Each CDR3 is given with its conserved first and last residue. A D gene is named only where the DNA matches it firmly. Not every row has a clone size; where given, it reads once, few, many or a size class.

cdr3_aa	cdr3_nt	v_call	j_call	clone_size	d_call
CASSTLQFSSGNTIYF	TGTGCCAGCAGCACCCTACAGTTCAGCTCTGGAAACACCATATATTTT	TRBV9	TRBJ1-3	few	-
CASSHDRARQAFF	TGTGCCAGCAGTCATGACAGGGCAAGGCAAGCTTTCTTT	TRBV6-5	TRBJ1-1	-	TRBD1
CASSATGGKGNQPQHF	TGCGCCAGCAGTGCCACAGGGGGCAAGGGCAATCAGCCCCAGCATTTT	TRBV10-2	TRBJ1-5	-	TRBD1
CASRTGTNEKLFF	TGTGCCAGCCGGACAGGGACTAATGAAAAACTGTTTTTT	TRBV6-1	TRBJ1-4	-	TRBD1
CASSRDGDTGELFF	TGTGCCAGCAGTCGCGACGGAGACACCGGGGAGCTGTTTTTT	TRBV28	TRBJ2-2	-	-
CASSETGVGRTGEQYF	TGTGCCAGCAGTGAAACGGGCGTGGGGCGAACGGGCGAGCAGTACTTC	TRBV25-1	TRBJ2-7	-	-
CASREREGLQETQYF	TGTGCCAGCAGGGAGCGGGAGGGCCTCCAAGAGACCCAGTACTTC	TRBV2	TRBJ2-5	-	TRBD2
CASSFQGMNTEAFF	TGTGCCAGCAGCTTTCAGGGGATGAACACTGAAGCTTTCTTT	TRBV7-2	TRBJ1-1	-	-
CSVEGRGSGYTF	TGCAGCGTTGAGGGCAGGGGCAGTGGCTACACCTTC	TRBV29-1	TRBJ1-2	once	-
CASSLKQGGTGELFF	TGTGCCAGCAGTTTGAAACAGGGGGGCACCGGGGAGCTGTTTTTT	TRBV28	TRBJ2-2	-	TRBD1
CASSFGLAGYNEQFF	TGTGCCAGCAGCTTCGGACTAGCGGGCTACAATGAGCAGTTCTTC	TRBV7-3	TRBJ2-1	-	TRBD2
CASSRGSAAAYNEQFF	TGTGCCAGCAGTCGTGGCAGTGCGGCGGCCTACAATGAGCAGTTCTTC	TRBV27	TRBJ2-1	-	-
CASSPLGQTSTDTQYF	TGTGCCAGCTCACCCCTTGGACAGACTAGCACAGATACGCAGTATTTT	TRBV18	TRBJ2-3	-	-
CAWSATGGPSSYEQYF	TGTGCCTGGAGTGCGACAGGGGGCCCTAGCTCCTACGAGCAGTACTTC	TRBV30	TRBJ2-7	few	TRBD1
CAISRGQASYEQYF	TGTGCCATCAGCCGCGGACAGGCCTCCTACGAGCAGTACTTC	TRBV10-3	TRBJ2-7	-	TRBD1
CASRPPRDRAEAFF	TGTGCCAGCAGACCCCCTAGGGACAGGGCTGAAGCTTTCTTT	TRBV6-4	TRBJ1-1	-	TRBD1
CASSPWGVKNIQYF	TGTGCCAGCAGCCCCTGGGGGGTCAAAAACATTCAGTACTTC	TRBV5-6	TRBJ2-4	-	-
CTSSQDFPPLLAGDTGELFF	TGCACCAGCAGCCAAGATTTCCCCCCGTTACTAGCGGGAGACACCGGGGAGCTGTTTTTT	TRBV1	TRBJ2-2	few	-
CASRHPSMGTASPEQFF	TGTGCCAGCAGACATCCTTCAATGGGGACAGCCTCCCCCGAGCAGTTCTTC	TRBV7-9	TRBJ2-1	few	TRBD1
CASSLGLTSGSNEQFF	TGTGCCAGCAGCTTGGGGCTGACTAGCGGGAGTAATGAGCAGTTCTTC	TRBV5-4	TRBJ2-1	-	TRBD2
CASSEVPLDTGELFF	TGTGCCAGCAGTGAGGTCCCTCTAGATACCGGGGAGCTGTTTTTT	TRBV2	TRBJ2-2	-	-
CASSLAGPYSNQPQHF	TGTGCCAGCAGTTTAGCAGGCCCGTATAGCAATCAGCCCCAGCATTTT	TRBV28	TRBJ1-5	-	-
CASSQLAGVREQFF	TGCGCCAGCAGCCAACTAGCGGGAGTTCGTGAGCAGTTCTTC	TRBV4-3	TRBJ2-1	-	TRBD2
CASSLEPGAYNEQFF	TGTGCCAGCAGCCTCGAGCCGGGGGCCTACAATGAGCAGTTCTTC	TRBV6-6	TRBJ2-1	-	-
CASSQAGTGGYGYTF	TGCGCCAGCAGCCAAGCCGGGACAGGGGGCTATGGCTACACCTTC	TRBV4-1	TRBJ1-2	few	TRBD1
CASSFGGGFYSNQPQHF	TGTGCCAGCAGTTTCGGGGGGGGTTTTTATAGCAATCAGCCCCAGCATTTT	TRBV28	TRBJ1-5	-	-
CASSLQQGTTNEKLFF	TGTGCCAGCTCATTACAACAGGGAACCACTAATGAAAAACTGTTTTTT	TRBV18	TRBJ1-4	-	-
CASSPRGTNEKLFF	TGTGCCAGCAGTCCCAGGGGGACTAATGAAAAACTGTTTTTT	TRBV6-5	TRBJ1-4	-	TRBD1
CASSQGGGVEKLFF	TGTGCCAGCAGCCAAGGCGGGGGAGTTGAAAAACTGTTTTTT	TRBV7-6	TRBJ1-4	-	-
CASSLKMETQYF	TGTGCCAGCAGCCTAAAAATGGAGACCCAGTACTTC	TRBV6-1	TRBJ2-5	-	-
CASSLGTAGGTYEQYF	TGTGCCAGCAGCTTAGGTACAGCGGGTGGGACCTACGAGCAGTACTTC	TRBV7-6	TRBJ2-7	-	-
CASTHRNQPQHF	TGTGCCAGCACTCACCGGAATCAGCCCCAGCATTTT	TRBV28	TRBJ1-5	-	-
CSSSFSVNTEAFF	TGTTCCAGCAGCTTTTCAGTGAACACTGAAGCTTTCTTT	TRBV7-9	TRBJ1-1	-	-
CASSVGDRGLYEKLFF	TGTGCCAGCAGCGTAGGGGACAGGGGGCTCTATGAAAAACTGTTTTTT	TRBV9	TRBJ1-4	-	TRBD1
CASSLDGQSFSDNEQFF	TGCGCCAGCAGCCTGGACGGACAGTCCTTCTCCGACAATGAGCAGTTCTTC	TRBV5-1	TRBJ2-1	-	-
CASSQERGGSYEQYF	TGTGCCAGCAGCCAAGAAAGGGGTGGCTCCTACGAGCAGTACTTC	TRBV4-2	TRBJ2-7	-	-
CAISAGGRGTEAFF	TGTGCCATCAGCGCAGGGGGCCGTGGCACTGAAGCTTTCTTT	TRBV10-3	TRBJ1-1	-	TRBD1
CASTQQGNQPQHF	TGTGCCAGTACCCAACAGGGAAATCAGCCCCAGCATTTT	TRBV19	TRBJ1-5	-	-
CASSQEGRGPATNEKLFF	TGCGCCAGCAGCCAAGAGGGCAGGGGGCCTGCAACTAATGAAAAACTGTTTTTT	TRBV4-3	TRBJ1-4	-	TRBD1
CASSDRTGDTQYF	TGTGCCAGCAGTGACCGGACAGGGGATACGCAGTATTTT	TRBV6-4	TRBJ2-3	-	TRBD1
CASSQPGTEAFF	TGTGCCAGCAGCCAGCCGGGGACTGAAGCTTTCTTT	TRBV7-9	TRBJ1-1	-	-
CASSPTGVPYEQYF	TGTGCCAGTAGCCCGACAGGGGTCCCCTACGAGCAGTACTTC	TRBV19	TRBJ2-7	-	TRBD1
CASSPQTGAGGYTF	TGTGCCAGTAGTCCTCAGACAGGGGCAGGTGGCTACACCTTC	TRBV19	TRBJ1-2	-	TRBD1
CASSRYGSNQPQHF	TGTGCCAGCAGCCGCTACGGTAGCAATCAGCCCCAGCATTTT	TRBV5-6	TRBJ1-5	-	-
CASRSSGGEGTEAFF	TGTGCCAGCAGGTCTTCGGGGGGGGAGGGCACTGAAGCTTTCTTT	TRBV6-6	TRBJ1-1	few	-
CASSLAGGEFAEAFF	TGTGCCAGCAGCTTAGCGGGAGGGGAGTTCGCTGAAGCTTTCTTT	TRBV7-3	TRBJ1-1	once	-
CASSAQGGGVAYNEQFF	TGTGCCAGCAGTGCCCAGGGAGGGGGAGTAGCCTACAATGAGCAGTTCTTC	TRBV25-1	TRBJ2-1	-	-
CASSGGTVNTGELFF	TGTGCCAGCAGCGGCGGGACTGTGAACACCGGGGAGCTGTTTTTT	TRBV7-9	TRBJ2-2	-	-
CASSVRGKTEAFF	TGTGCCAGCAGCGTCAGGGGGAAAACTGAAGCTTTCTTT	TRBV9	TRBJ1-1	-	TRBD1
CASSGRRGGAETQYF	TGTGCCAGCAGCGGGCGCCGCGGGGGGGCGGAGACCCAGTACTTC	TRBV9	TRBJ2-5	-	TRBD2
CSSSPLGGSGGYTF	TGTTCCAGCAGCCCTCTGGGGGGTAGCGGTGGCTACACCTTC	TRBV7-9	TRBJ1-2	-	-
CASSSRRLTANYGYTF	TGTGCCAGCAGCTCCCGGAGGTTAACGGCTAACTATGGCTACACCTTC	TRBV11-2	TRBJ1-2	few	-
CASSTGNKYEQYF	TGTGCCAGCAGTACAGGAAACAAGTACGAGCAGTACTTC	TRBV28	TRBJ2-7	few	-
CASSTGQGGSGANVLTF	TGTGCCAGCAGCACGGGACAGGGTGGGTCTGGGGCCAACGTCCTGACTTTC	TRBV11-2	TRBJ2-6	-	TRBD1
CSVGQGGYGYTF	TGCAGCGTTGGGCAGGGAGGCTATGGCTACACCTTC	TRBV29-1	TRBJ1-2	-	-
CASSPGTLNTEAFF	TGTGCCAGCAGTCCCGGGACATTGAACACTGAAGCTTTCTTT	TRBV28	TRBJ1-1	-	-